This T cell receptor (beta chain) was profiled in a study of human T cells and chemical hapten exposure. Looking at the study overall: Patches that contained 0.01% DPC were applied to the upper back and read at 6 days. Patients, chiefly female, had alopecia areata, totalis or universalis.

This clonotype appeared many times. As to time point: pre-sensitization, week 0. Described treatment: therapeutic diphenylcyclopropenone sensitization with weekly scalp DPC. Phlebotomy was performed prior to application of every patch test. Total RNA was isolated from whole blood that had not been fractionated. TCRdb redid the calling of the RACE reads with MiXCR, one entry per CDR3 protein. The sample comprises about 350,000 distinct CDR3 sequences, around 5.5% of which are singletons, and about 8.7% rests with the top ten. Trimming took off 4 bases at V and 2 bases at J, with 19 bases between the two ends. The CDR3 has 17 amino acids.

The clonotype was recovered from a woman aged 18-29 years with alopecia areata. Some clones in this sample may be carry-over from other donors' samples. The V call is TRBV12-3 or TRBV12-4, the J call TRBJ2-3; possibly TRBD2 for D (6 bases). Sequenced here: whole blood, sampled in connection with sensitization to the hapten diphenylcyclopropenone (DPC). The CDR3 loop reads CASSSMGFGGNTDTQYF. The CDR3 nucleotides are TGTGCCAGCAGTTCAATGGGGTTTGGGGGGAACACAGATACGCAGTATTTT.